This record concerns one T cell receptor (beta chain) sequence. Its cognate antigen is unknown. Generated by immunoSEQ multiplex PCR, the TCRdb table keeps only in-frame clones and is missing some. The sample records 110,000 to 150,000 clones, approximately 90% being singletons. This CDR3 spans 16 amino acids. The ends lost 2 bases at V and 8 bases at J; junction bases unmatched: 9. Germline loops: CDR1 SGHRS, CDR2 YFSETQ. The data were taken from a study of T cell responses to AZD1222 COVID-19 vaccine. Study-wide findings and caveats: Spike-wide vaccine-associated CD4 TCRs dominated at 160-218 and 743-854. Just 5 to 7 AZD1222 recipients were seropositive at baseline. With two AZD1222 doses given, Spike-specific TCR breadth and depth both rose.

The J gene is TRBJ1-6, the V gene TRBV5-1; 8 bases match TRBD1. The source is an adult who received the AZD1222 COVID-19 vaccine. The sample in question was peripheral blood, obtained 28 days after the second AZD1222 dose. DNA for the CDR3: TGCGCCAGCAGCTTTGGTCTGGACAGGGACGATTCACCCCTCCACTTT. Translated: CASSFGLDRDDSPLHF.